This T cell receptor (beta chain) was captured in a study of PD-L1 blockade in urothelial cancer. Whole-study context: The median number of T cells present in blood samples was 141,255. Study-wide results and limits: Durable-benefit patients showed greater tumor-associated blood clone expansion at 3 weeks.

As to time point: pretreatment peripheral blood. The ends lost 6 bases at V and 5 bases at J; junction bases unmatched: 1. There are 13 residues in the CDR3. Germline CDR1 is SGHRS and CDR2 is YFSETQ. Clones were read by immunoSEQ multiplex PCR, and TCRdb kept only the in-frame ones, dropping some. Of approximately 45,000 clones in the sample, approximately 78% were seen once. With regard to this clone: Its antigen is still unknown.

The chain joins TRBV5-1 to TRBJ1-6; 8 nucleotides agree with TRBD1. This sequence was found in a man aged 50 or older with urothelial cancer. Sequences were derived from PBMCs, sampled around atezolizumab (anti-PD-L1) treatment. The CDR3 coding sequence is TGCGCCAGCACGGGACAGGATAATTCACCCCTCCACTTT. Protein product: CASTGQDNSPLHF.